The 9 T cell receptor beta chains given below trace back to one sample, sequenced in a study of T cell changes during pregnancy in multiple sclerosis. Repertoires were generated with immunoSEQ multiplex PCR, while TCRdb's copy carries only in-frame clones and drops some. This sample has tens of thousands of clones, with around nine tenths found just once. Specimen: peripheral blood, collected in the third trimester of pregnancy. All receptors come from a female donor in good health, enrolled as a control in a pregnancy study.

The chain links TRBV27 to TRBJ1-6; no firm D call. CDR1 and CDR2 (germline): MNHEY, SMNVEV (reference sequence). The V end was cut by 5 bases, the J end by 8 bases, with 13 bases between. The CDR3 contains 14 residues. In DNA form, the CDR3 reads TGTGCCAGCAGTAAAGCTGGTTCCCATTCACCCCTCCACTTT. Translating it yields CASSKAGSHSPLHF.

The chain carries TRBV6-5 and TRBJ2-3; TRBD1 agrees at 8 bases. V lost 10 bases and J lost 6; bases outside the gene matches: 15. The CDR3 has 15 residues. The germline V gene has CDR1 MNHEY and CDR2 SVGAGI. The CDR3 region is CATEGRTGFTDTQYF. CDR3 DNA: TGTGCCACCGAAGGTCGGACAGGGTTTACCGATACGCAGTATTTT.

V usage is TRBV5-1 and J usage is TRBJ1-2, with 8 bases aligning to TRBD1. This CDR3 has 12 residues. Germline V gene lookup returns CDR1 SGHRS and CDR2 YFSETQ. The trim removed 5 bases at V and 6 bases at J, leaving 3 bases unmatched. The DNA of the CDR3 is TGCGCCAGCAGGACAGGGGCGGATGGCTACACCTTC. As protein: CASRTGADGYTF.

The chain is built from TRBV4-3 and TRBJ1-2, with D perhaps matching TRBD1 (5 bases). The germline V gene encodes CDR1 LGHNA and CDR2 YSLEER. V was clipped by 0 bases and J by 8 bases, with 16 bases between them. CDR3 length: 15 amino acids. CDR3 DNA sequence: TGCGCCAGCAGCCAAGACCTCATGGGGGGACGGGGCTACACCTTC. It yields the protein CASSQDLMGGRGYTF.

This chain connects TRBV28 to TRBJ1-4, with 9 bases lining up with TRBD1. V lost 0 bases and J lost 3; bases outside the gene matches: 2. This CDR3 contains 16 residues. Looked up from germline, CDR1 is MDHEN and CDR2 is SYDVKM. CDR3 region: CASSLWTGGSNEKLFF. In DNA form, the CDR3 reads TGTGCCAGCAGTTTATGGACAGGGGGTTCTAATGAAAAACTGTTTTTT.

The chain is built from TRBV7-9 and TRBJ1-4; 10 bases are shared with TRBD1. The CDR3 runs to 16 residues. J was trimmed by 5 bases and V by 2 bases; bases with no gene match: 5. Germline CDR1 and CDR2: SEHNR and FQNEAQ (reference sequence). The CDR3 DNA reads as TGTGCCAGCAGCTTATATGGACAGGGGGTAAATGAAAAACTGTTTTTT. Translation gives CASSLYGQGVNEKLFF.

This clone was recorded a few times. The chain uses TRBV7-9 and TRBJ2-5; TRBD1 matches at 11 bases. V trimming: 5 bases; J trimming: 5 bases; junction bases outside the gene matches: 16. The germline V gene encodes CDR1 SEHNR and CDR2 FQNEAQ (reference sequence). This CDR3 has 18 residues. The CDR3 coding sequence is TGTGCCAGCAGCCGACTCTTCGGACAGGGGGCCTCTGGCGAGACCCAGTACTTC. It yields the protein CASSRLFGQGASGETQYF.

This chain uses TRBV20-1 with TRBJ2-7, with D hard to call. Germline CDR1 and CDR2: DFQATT and SNEGSKA (reference sequence). V lost 3 bases, J lost 7 bases, and 10 bases lay in between. This CDR3 contains 11 residues. In DNA, the CDR3 is TGCAGTGCTAGGCTGTGGCGGGAGCAGTACTTC. Protein sequence: CSARLWREQYF.

CDR3 sequence reads: CASTGTGGRIYGYTF. CDR3 bases: TGTGCCAGTACTGGGACAGGGGGCCGGATCTATGGCTACACCTTC. This sequence joins TRBV19 and TRBJ1-2, with 12 bases lining up with TRBD1. From germline, CDR1 is LNHDA and CDR2 SQIVND (reference sequence). Unmatched junction bases numbered 7, after V lost 7 bases and J lost 4 bases. The CDR3 runs to 15 residues.